A single sample gave rise to the 27 T cell receptor beta chains below, sequenced in a study of blood T cell repertoires in COVID-19. Using immunoSEQ multiplex PCR, the repertoire was profiled, and TCRdb retains in-frame clones only, with some absent. The sample contains under 150,000 clones, 88% of which appear only once. Sequences were obtained from peripheral blood. These receptors originate from a woman between 65 and 79 years old who had recovered from COVID-19.

This clone has only one observation. The rearrangement uses TRBV6-5 and TRBJ2-7, with D possibly being TRBD2 (6 bases). Per the germline V gene, CDR1 is MNHEY and CDR2 is SVGAGI. V shed 4 bases and J shed 1 base, with 14 bases lying between them. This CDR3 has 15 residues. The CDR3 sequence is CASSSPGRESYEQYF. The DNA of the CDR3 is TGTGCCAGCAGTTCCCCCGGGCGGGAATCCTACGAGCAGTACTTC.

The chain employs TRBV2 and TRBJ1-2, with D uncertain. The CDR3 runs 12 residues. V lost 3 bases and J lost 0, with 2 bases in between. Per the germline V gene, CDR1 is SNHLY and CDR2 is FYNNEI. Here the CDR3 DNA reads TGTGCCAGCAGTGATACTAACTATGGCTACACCTTC. It encodes CASSDTNYGYTF.

CDR3 nucleotide sequence: TGTGCCAGCAGCCAACTAGCGCCAGATACGCAGTATTTT. Translating gives CASSQLAPDTQYF. V usage is TRBV13 and J usage is TRBJ2-3; 7 positions match TRBD2. The V segment lost 5 bases and the J segment 4 bases; nucleotides outside the gene matches: 3. Germline lookup yields CDR1 PRHDT and CDR2 FYEKMQ (reference sequence). The CDR3 covers 13 residues. The entire variable domain, with the rest obtained from reference TRBV13 and TRBJ2-3, is as follows: AAGVIQSPRHLIKEKRETATLKCYPIPRHDTVYWYQQGPGQDPQFLISFYEKMQSDKGSIPDRFSAQQFSDYHSELNMSSLELGDSALYFCASSQLAPDTQYFGPGTRLTVL.

The chain carries TRBV30 and TRBJ1-1, with no clear D. This CDR3 comprises 10 residues. Germline CDR1 GTSNPN, CDR2 SVGIG (reference sequence). The CDR3 sequence is CAAGDAEAFF. The CDR3 DNA reads as TGTGCGGCGGGCGATGCTGAAGCTTTCTTT.

CDR3 DNA: TGTGCCAGCAGCGTAAGCGATCAGGGGCCCGGGGAGACCCAGTACTTC. It specifies CASSVSDQGPGETQYF. V gene TRBV9 combines with J gene TRBJ2-5, with D perhaps TRBD1 (6 bases). The CDR3 totals 16 residues. Germline lookup yields CDR1 SGDLS and CDR2 YYNGEE. The germline V and J ends were trimmed by 1 base and 5 bases, with 18 bases remaining between them.

This clone was detected once. J is TRBJ2-7 and V is TRBV19; 11 bases align to TRBD1. The V segment lost 4 bases and the J segment 2 bases; nucleotides outside the gene matches: 4. CDR1 and CDR2 from the germline V gene are LNHDA and SQIVND (reference sequence). The CDR3 is 15 residues long. The CDR3, as DNA: TGTGCCAGTAGTACTCGGGACAGGGGGACCTACGAGCAGTACTTC. Its protein product is CASSTRDRGTYEQYF.

The chain couples TRBV18 to TRBJ2-5, with TRBD1 as a possible D gene (5 bases). From germline, CDR1 is KGHSH and CDR2 LQKENI. V dropped 3 bases and J dropped 0 bases, with 8 bases sitting between them. The CDR3 is 14 amino acids. The CDR3 loop reads CASSPTTDQETQYF. In nucleotides, the CDR3 is TGTGCCAGCTCACCGACGACAGACCAAGAGACCCAGTACTTC.

The chain has TRBV7-3 and TRBJ1-1; TRBD1 is a possible D gene (6 bases). This CDR3 is built from 14 residues. Germline V gene lookup returns CDR1 SGHTA and CDR2 FQGTGA. With 5 bases removed from V and 4 bases from J, the gap between germline ends came to 14 bases. The CDR3 region is CASSPQGVSTEAFF. The CDR3 bases are TGTGCCAGCAGCCCACAGGGTGTGTCCACTGAAGCTTTCTTT.

V is TRBV28 and J is TRBJ1-6; weak D call: TRBD1 (6 bases). CDR3 length: 14 amino acids. The V gene's germline CDR1 is MDHEN and CDR2 SYDVKM. V lost 4 bases to trimming and J lost 10 bases, with 14 bases between them. CDR3 nucleotides: TGTGCCAGCAGTTGGGGGCAGGGGCAATCACCCCTCCACTTT. It is translated as CASSWGQGQSPLHF. Full variable domain (remainder filled in from reference TRBV28 and TRBJ1-6): DVKVTQSSRYLVKRTGEKVFLECVQDMDHENMFWYRQDPGLGLRLIYFSYDVKMKEKGDIPEGYSVSREKKERFSLILESASTNQTSMYLCASSWGQGQSPLHFGNGTRLTVT.

The CDR3 spells CASSYLGGGSWETQYF. As DNA, the CDR3 is TGTGCCAGCAGTTACCTGGGCGGGGGCAGTTGGGAGACCCAGTACTTC. The chain recombines TRBV6-5 with TRBJ2-5, with D perhaps matching TRBD2 (7 bases). V was pared by 2 bases and J by 5 bases, with 18 bases between. Germline CDR1 reads MNHEY; CDR2 reads SVGAGI. CDR3 size: 16 residues.

This sequence joins TRBV24-1 and TRBJ2-1; 9 bases agree with TRBD2. The CDR3 spans 17 residues. Germline V CDR1 and CDR2: KGHDR, SFDVKD. The J segment lost 9 bases and the V segment lost 3 bases, leaving 14 bases of the junction unmatched. CDR3 sequence (DNA): TGTGCCACCAGTGATCCTCCCTTGGCGGGAGGGCCGAGTGAGCAGTTCTTC. This encodes CATSDPPLAGGPSEQFF.

The chain links TRBV18 to TRBJ2-7; TRBD2 matches at 8 bases. CDR1 and CDR2 (germline): KGHSH, LQKENI. V shed 5 bases and J 1 base; nucleotides not matched to a gene: 10. The CDR3 runs to 16 residues. As DNA, the CDR3 is TGTGCCAGCTCAATCGGGAGGGCAGGGCTATCCTACGAGCAGTACTTC. This encodes CASSIGRAGLSYEQYF. Based on the CDR3 plus reference TRBV18 and TRBJ2-7, the full variable domain is NAGVMQNPRHLVRRRGQEARLRCSPMKGHSHVYWYRQLPEEGLKFMVYLQKENIIDESGMPKERFSAEFPKEGPSILRIQQVVRGDSAAYFCASSIGRAGLSYEQYFGPGTRLTVT.

This chain connects TRBV5-1 to TRBJ2-5, with D tentatively TRBD2 (5 bases). The CDR3 consists of 14 residues. Trimming took off 4 bases at V and 1 base at J, with 11 bases between the two ends. The V gene's germline CDR1 is SGHRS and CDR2 YFSETQ. CDR3 amino acids: CASSPGSTQETQYF. DNA of the CDR3: TGCGCCAGCAGCCCGGGATCCACCCAAGAGACCCAGTACTTC.

The chain is built from TRBV7-2 and TRBJ2-7, with TRBD2 identical over 14 bases. There are 14 residues in the CDR3. V shed 6 bases, J shed 5 bases, and the junction held 3 bases outside the gene matches. Looked up from germline, CDR1 is SGHTA and CDR2 is FQGNSA. CDR3 loop: CASRTSGGANEQYF. CDR3 DNA: TGTGCCAGCAGGACTAGCGGGGGGGCGAACGAGCAGTACTTC.

V usage is TRBV7-6 and J usage is TRBJ2-1; tentative D call: TRBD1 (6 bases). The V gene's germline CDR1 is SGHVS and CDR2 FNYEAQ. V dropped 6 bases and J dropped 6 bases, with 6 bases sitting between them. CDR3 length: 11 residues. CDR3 DNA: TGTGCCAGCAGGGACAGCAATGAGCAGTTCTTC. It codes for CASRDSNEQFF. The complete variable domain, with remaining parts taken from reference TRBV7-6 and TRBJ2-1, reads GAGVSQSPRYKVTKRGQDVALRCDPISGHVSLYWYRQALGQGPEFLTYFNYEAQQDKSGLPNDRFSAERPEGSISTLTIQRTEQRDSAMYRCASRDSNEQFFGPGTRLTVL.

CDR3 sequence (DNA): TGTGCCAGCACCAACCCGGGGACAGGGGGCTATGGCTACACCTTC. It translates to CASTNPGTGGYGYTF. The chain recombines TRBV7-2 with TRBJ1-2, with 11 bases lining up with TRBD1. Looked up from germline, CDR1 is SGHTA and CDR2 is FQGNSA. V lost 7 bases, J lost 4 bases, and 8 bases stayed unmatched. This CDR3 has 15 amino acids.

The V and J genes are TRBV18 and TRBJ2-6; D is unresolved. Germline assignment: CDR1 KGHSH and CDR2 LQKENI. The CDR3 is 16 amino acids. V lost 6 bases to trimming and J lost 0 bases, with 12 bases between them. This chain's CDR3 is CASSGYYDSGANVLTF. For the CDR3, the DNA is TGTGCCAGCTCGGGTTACTACGACTCTGGGGCCAACGTCCTGACTTTC.

This chain joins TRBV2 and TRBJ2-7; a weak D match, TRBD2 (6 bases). This CDR3 region has 14 residues. The V gene lost 7 bases and the J gene lost 1 base, with 14 bases spanning the gap. Looked up from germline, CDR1 is SNHLY and CDR2 is FYNNEI. In DNA form, the CDR3 reads TGTGCCAGCAATGGCGGGACCAGGTCCTACGAGCAGTACTTC. This codes for CASNGGTRSYEQYF.

This chain links TRBV5-4 with TRBJ1-1, with a possible D match to TRBD1 (5 bases). V shed 4 bases and J shed 1 base, with 17 bases lying between them. The CDR3 consists of 16 residues. Per germline, CDR1 SGHNT and CDR2 YYREEE (reference sequence). CDR3 bases: TGTGCCAGCAGCCTCGATCAGGGTCGAGCGAACACTGAAGCTTTCTTT. It translates to CASSLDQGRANTEAFF.

In its sample, this clone was seen a few times. The rearrangement joins TRBV5-1 to TRBJ1-6; TRBD1 aligns across 9 bases. The CDR3 is 15 amino acids. CDR1 and CDR2 from the germline V gene are SGHRS and YFSETQ. V gave up 4 bases and J gave up 8 bases; unmatched junction bases: 7. In nucleotides, the CDR3 is TGCGCCAGCAGCATCCCGGGACAGGGAGATTCACCCCTCCACTTT. Translating it yields CASSIPGQGDSPLHF.

A remark on this clone: One junction end disagrees with the germline gene, perhaps due to a read error. This chain links TRBV7-9 with TRBJ2-3, with D maybe TRBD1 (5 bases). The CDR3 is 13 residues long. Germline CDR1 reads SEHNR; CDR2 reads FQNEAQ (reference sequence). The CDR3: CASSPQVTYTQYF. CDR3 DNA sequence: TGTGCCAGCAGCCCACAGGTCACATATACGCAGTATTTT.

Remarks on this clone: Other DNA sequences in the sample encode the same CDR3. The chain has TRBV6-5 and TRBJ1-2, with 9 bases aligning to TRBD1. The trim removed 0 bases at V and 4 bases at J, leaving 0 bases unmatched. The CDR3 has 14 residues. Germline loops: CDR1 MNHEY, CDR2 SVGAGI. The CDR3 DNA follows: TGTGCCAGCAGTTACTCGACAGGGGGCTATGGCTACACCTTC. Its translation: CASSYSTGGYGYTF.

The chain uses TRBV30 and TRBJ2-7; possible D gene TRBD1, 6 bases. The V and J ends lost 1 base and 4 bases respectively, with 11 bases between them. CDR3 length equals 13 residues. The V gene's germline CDR1 is GTSNPN and CDR2 SVGIG (reference sequence). The CDR3 DNA reads TGTGCCTGGAGTGGAGGGGACAAGTACGAGCAGTACTTC. Protein sequence: CAWSGGDKYEQYF.

V usage is TRBV4-3 and J usage is TRBJ2-5, with TRBD2 matching over 10 bases. Germline CDR1 and CDR2: LGHNA and YSLEER. Unmatched junction bases numbered 7, after V lost 4 bases and J lost 2 bases. This CDR3 spans 16 amino acids. The DNA for the CDR3 is TGCGCCAGCAGCCGAACACAAGCGGGGGGGCAAGAGACCCAGTACTTC. It is translated as CASSRTQAGGQETQYF.

This chain uses TRBV5-5 with TRBJ1-4, with 8 bases identical to TRBD1. This CDR3 comprises 14 residues. The V and J ends lost 5 bases and 8 bases, in that order; junction bases with no gene match: 8. Germline values: CDR1 SGHKS, CDR2 YYEKEE (reference sequence). CDR3 bases: TGTGCCAGCAGACAAGGACAGGGAAGGGAAAAACTGTTTTTT. Translation gives CASRQGQGREKLFF.

The chain uses TRBV27 and TRBJ2-7; 10 bases fit TRBD2. Germline V gene data show CDR1 as MNHEY and CDR2 as SMNVEV (reference sequence). The CDR3 has 16 amino acids. J gave up 5 bases and V 0 bases, and 7 bases lay outside the gene matches. The CDR3 region has the DNA TGTGCCAGCAGTTTATCGGTAGGGCTAGCGGGAGACGAGCAGTACTTC. As protein: CASSLSVGLAGDEQYF.

This chain uses TRBV2 with TRBJ2-3; TRBD2 aligns across 7 bases. V trimming: 6 bases; J trimming: 2 bases; junction bases outside the gene matches: 8. This CDR3 is built from 15 residues. The V gene's germline CDR1 is SNHLY and CDR2 FYNNEI. The CDR3 region is CASRPGLVATDTQYF. DNA for the CDR3: TGTGCCAGCAGACCTGGACTAGTCGCCACAGATACGCAGTATTTT. The variable domain in full, with the rest retrieved from reference TRBV2 and TRBJ2-3, is EPEVTQTPSHQVTQMGQEVILRCVPISNHLYFYWYRQILGQKVEFLVSFYNNEISEKSEIFDDQFSVERPDGSNFTLKIRSTKLEDSAMYFCASRPGLVATDTQYFGPGTRLTVL.